This T cell receptor (beta chain) emerged from a study of blood T cells in healthy people across ages. This clonotype was recorded a few times. Its antigen is unknown. The CDR3 is made up of 15 amino acids. The germline V gene has CDR1 MNHNS and CDR2 SASEGT. V was clipped by 7 bases and J by 7 bases; unmatched bases: 8. Study-level findings and limits: Diversity figures derived from one million T cells were judged to underestimate the true value. Using unsorted PBMCs precluded a conclusive naive versus antigen-experienced comparison.

The second PCR ran roughly 6 to 11 cycles with a sample-barcoded 5' primer and J-beta primers. A template-switch adaptor that had 12 random nucleotides put a tag on each cDNA molecule. Using its own MiXCR run on the 5' RACE reads, TCRdb lists one record per CDR3 protein. The table records 1.5 million or so distinct CDR3 sequences, approximately 42% of them present only once. Collection of ten milliliters of peripheral blood was performed for each donor. The origin of this receptor is a woman younger than 35 in good health. Sequenced material: blood. The V gene is TRBV6-1, the J gene TRBJ2-1; 12 bases line up with TRBD2. The CDR3 is CASIRTSGNRNEQFF. CDR3 sequence (DNA): TGTGCCAGCATCCGGACTAGCGGGAATCGTAATGAGCAGTTCTTC.